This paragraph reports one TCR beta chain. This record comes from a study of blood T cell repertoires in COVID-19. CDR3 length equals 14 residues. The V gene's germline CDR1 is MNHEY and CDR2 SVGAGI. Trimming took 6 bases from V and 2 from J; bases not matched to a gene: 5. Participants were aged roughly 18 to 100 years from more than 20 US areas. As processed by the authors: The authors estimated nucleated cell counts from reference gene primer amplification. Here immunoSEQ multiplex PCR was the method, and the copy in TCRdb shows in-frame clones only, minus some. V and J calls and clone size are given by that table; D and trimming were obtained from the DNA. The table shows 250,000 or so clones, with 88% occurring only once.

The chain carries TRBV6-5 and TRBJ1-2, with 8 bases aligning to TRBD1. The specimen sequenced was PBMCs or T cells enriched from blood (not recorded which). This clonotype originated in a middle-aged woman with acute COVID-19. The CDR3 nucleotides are TGTGCCAGCAGCGGTGGACAGGGCAACTATGGCTACACCTTC. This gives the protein CASSGGQGNYGYTF.